This entry describes one TCR beta chain. The specificity of this receptor is unknown. No clone much larger than this one lies a single base away; base qualities are absent. From the germline V gene, CDR1 is SNHLY and CDR2 is FYNNEI. Relative to germline, V is 3 bases shorter and J is 8 bases shorter, with 13 bases between their ends. Reading from cysteine to phenylalanine, the CDR3 counts 13 amino acids. Just the 39-base CDR3 DNA is kept, in frame starting at base 1. From alopecia areata patients, peripheral blood was collected along with lesional scalp punch biopsies. PBMCs were isolated by density centrifugation and stained for CD3, CD4 and CD8, after which CD4+ and CD8+ T cells were sorted on a FACSAria. This entry is derived from a study of CD8+ T cells in alopecia areata (dated by TCRdb to 2017 to 2018). The study in broad terms: Treated patients were enrolled in an open-label pilot trial of oral tofacitinib, 5 to 10 mg twice daily, for moderate-to-severe alopecia areata. RNA was extracted with the PAXgene miRNA kit for fixed scalp, the miRNeasy kit for PBMCs, and the RNeasy kit for mouse skin. In humans, TCRbeta sequencing was performed on scalp tissue and on sorted CD4+ and CD8+ peripheral blood T cells from healthy controls and from patients with patchy or totalis/universalis alopecia areata. immunoSEQ multiplex PCR using 35 Vbeta forward primers and 13 Jbeta reverse primers was used to amplify TCRbeta CDR3 regions. Biopsies were taken from tofacitinib-treated patients at baseline and again at 4 and 24 weeks into treatment, and several of those patients also had a later scalp biopsy. In both human patients and the C3H/HeJ mouse model, the study applied high-throughput TCRbeta sequencing to look at T cell clonal expansion in alopecia areata. Tofacitinib was administered for 6 to 18 months, and 6 months of follow-up off drug were then conducted to assess delayed response and recurrence. Scalp clonality was compared across normal scalp (n=4), patchy alopecia areata scalp (n=8), and alopecia totalis/universalis scalp (n=8).

The library came from the immunoSEQ multiplex PCR assay. To provide template for TCR sequencing, every sample had RNA extracted and reverse transcribed into cDNA. SuperScript III was used for first-strand cDNA synthesis, primed with a 2:1 mix of oligo-dT and random hexamers. A synthetic immune receptor repertoire was used to gauge amplification bias, and whatever bias remained was removed computationally. The authors' pipeline ran thus. Raw reads were preprocessed for error removal, and CDR3 was defined according to IMGT conventions as running from the conserved cysteine to phenylalanine. Clonality was computed as 1 minus the Shannon entropy, with the entropy normalized by log2 of the number of productive unique TCRs. Whether scalp clones were CD4 or CD8 was inferred by matching scalp TCRbeta sequences against CD4 and CD8 repertoires sorted from blood. TCRdb limited this immuneACCESS table to in-frame rearrangements with V and J called. A share of clones is missing; checked studies link under half to unresolved V genes, and the rest is unexplained. D and trimming come from the DNA, and the V and J calls and clone size come from that table. This sample is represented by around 100,000 clones; 35% to 45% of them were singletons. The top ten clones comprise 1% to 1.5% of the sample.

The research as a whole found: Lesional scalp, especially in alopecia totalis/universalis, showed higher clonality and more expanded CD8+ clones than normal scalp, suggesting antigenic drive. Shared TCR sequences between patients were less evident than in mice, which may be partly attributable to HLA diversity in the patient population. Scalp TCR repertoire analysis is complicated because resident alphabeta T cells in normal human skin are also sequenced, whereas mouse skin is dominated by gammadelta T cells.

This TCR was sampled from a human donor with alopecia areata. Material for sequencing was CD4+ T cells sorted from blood. The rearrangement combines TRBV2 with TRBJ1-2; the D gene cannot be named for sure. For the CDR3, the sequence is CASSEVRTRGYTF. The nucleotides are TGTGCCAGCAGTGAGGTTCGGACTAGGGGCTACACCTTC.